A selection of T cell receptor beta chains follows, all from one sample in a study of metastatic and nonmetastatic thyroid tumors. TCRdb reprocessed the PCR reads via MiXCR. The sample includes just over 30,000 clones, roughly 19% of them seen just once. Sequenced input: blood. These receptors were collected from a female donor with papillary thyroid cancer or a benign thyroid nodule (not recorded which). Some clones in this sample may be carry-over from other donors' samples. CDR3s include the opening cysteine and the closing phenylalanine or tryptophan. D genes are given only for firm matches. Only part of the rows carry a size: once, few, many, or a class if the clone is expanded.

cdr3_length,v_call,clone_size,j_call,d_call,cdr3_aa,cdr3_nt
19,TRBV28,once,TRBJ2-1,TRBD2,CASSITGLAGGRSYNEQFF,TGTGCCAGCAGCATTACGGGACTAGCGGGAGGCCGCTCCTACAATGAGCAGTTCTTC
17,TRBV10-3,few,TRBJ2-7,TRBD1,CAISGGTGGAVDHEQYF,TGTGCCATCAGTGGAGGGACAGGGGGCGCAGTTGACCACGAGCAGTACTTC
13,TRBV19,many,TRBJ1-1,TRBD1,CASSFTGGTEAFF,TGTGCCAGTAGTTTCACAGGGGGCACTGAAGCTTTCTTT
15,TRBV7-9,many,TRBJ1-4,NA,CASSSSEAYNEKLFF,TGTGCCAGCAGCTCTTCGGAAGCCTATAATGAAAAACTGTTTTTT
15,TRBV9,many,TRBJ2-1,NA,CASSVVWESYNEQFF,TGTGCCAGCAGCGTAGTTTGGGAGAGCTACAATGAGCAGTTCTTC
16,TRBV7-2,many,TRBJ2-7,TRBD1,CASSSQSWTGSYEQYF,TGTGCCAGCAGCTCTCAAAGTTGGACAGGGTCCTACGAGCAGTACTTC
17,TRBV4-3,many,TRBJ2-2,TRBD2,CASSRGLAGVNTGELFF,TGCGCCAGCAGCCGAGGGCTAGCGGGGGTTAACACCGGGGAGCTGTTTTTT
14,TRBV20-1,NA,TRBJ1-1,NA,CSAPNPGRNTEAFF,TGCAGTGCCCCAAACCCCGGGAGAAACACTGAAGCTTTCTTT
12,TRBV5-4,many,TRBJ1-1,NA,CASSPKDQGPFF,TGTGCCAGCAGCCCGAAGGATCAGGGGCCTTTCTTT
13,TRBV15,many,TRBJ1-2,TRBD1,CATGQGGNYGYTF,TGTGCCACGGGACAGGGGGGGAACTATGGCTACACCTTC
14,TRBV6-2/TRBV6-3,medium-sized,TRBJ2-7,TRBD2,CASSYDGGTWEQYF,TGTGCCAGCAGTTACGACGGGGGGACTTGGGAGCAGTACTTC
16,TRBV3-1,many,TRBJ1-2,TRBD1,CASSQGTGGANYGYTF,TGTGCCAGCAGCCAAGGTACAGGGGGTGCTAACTATGGCTACACCTTC
14,TRBV20-1,many,TRBJ2-3,NA,CSARSLTSTDTQYF,TGCAGTGCCCGCTCGCTAACTAGCACAGATACGCAGTATTTT
15,TRBV5-1,NA,TRBJ2-1,NA,CASSLDRVEYNEQFF,TGCGCCAGCAGCTTGGACCGGGTCGAGTACAATGAGCAGTTCTTC
15,TRBV27,many,TRBJ1-2,NA,CASSPDLASNYGYTF,TGTGCCAGCAGTCCCGATTTGGCCTCTAACTATGGCTACACCTTC
17,TRBV27,many,TRBJ1-4,NA,CASSLSEEYATNEKLFF,TGTGCCAGCAGTTTATCGGAGGAATATGCAACTAATGAAAAACTGTTTTTT
14,TRBV10-3,many,TRBJ1-5,NA,CAISEGGPYQPQHF,TGTGCCATCAGTGAGGGGGGACCATATCAGCCCCAGCATTTT
16,TRBV12-3/TRBV12-4,medium-sized,TRBJ2-3,TRBD1,CASSLGTGGRTDTQYF,TGTGCCAGCAGCTTAGGGACAGGGGGCCGCACAGATACGCAGTATTTT
17,TRBV4-1,once,TRBJ1-1,TRBD1,CASSQTSRQGGNTEASF,TGCGCCAGCAGCCAGACCTCTCGACAGGGGGGAAACACTGAAGCTTCCTTT
15,TRBV6-1,few,TRBJ1-1,TRBD1,CASSSDDREVSEAFF,TGTGCCAGCAGTTCAGATGACAGGGAAGTCTCTGAAGCTTTCTTT
16,TRBV10-2,many,TRBJ2-1,NA,CASSESMGNRGNEQFF,TGCGCCAGCAGTGAGTCGATGGGTAATCGAGGCAATGAGCAGTTCTTC
19,TRBV7-3,many,TRBJ2-6,TRBD2,CASSLSRGVKDSGANVLTF,TGTGCCAGCAGCTTAAGTCGGGGGGTCAAGGACTCCGGGGCCAACGTCCTGACTTTC
16,TRBV11-3,few,TRBJ2-7,TRBD2,CASSLGASGRSFEQYF,TGTGCCAGCAGCTTAGGGGCTAGCGGGAGGTCCTTCGAGCAGTACTTC
12,TRBV6-2/TRBV6-3,many,TRBJ1-5,NA,CASSYDFRPQHF,TGTGCCAGCAGCTATGACTTCAGGCCCCAGCATTTT
15,TRBV5-1,NA,TRBJ2-1,TRBD1,CASSAFGQGANEQFF,TGCGCCAGCAGCGCGTTCGGACAGGGGGCTAATGAGCAGTTCTTC
12,TRBV28,few,TRBJ1-5,NA,CASSSTGQPQHF,TGTGCCAGCAGTTCGACAGGCCAGCCCCAGCATTTT
15,TRBV19,NA,TRBJ1-6,NA,CASSPQQGTNSPLHF,TGTGCCAGTAGTCCGCAACAGGGAACTAATTCACCCCTCCACTTT
16,TRBV15,many,TRBJ1-1,NA,CATSRDPQAMNTEAFF,TGTGCCACCAGCAGAGATCCGCAAGCGATGAACACTGAAGCTTTCTTT
16,TRBV5-4,many,TRBJ1-3,NA,CASSSVASSSGNTIYF,TGTGCCAGCAGCAGCGTCGCAAGTAGCTCTGGAAACACCATATATTTT